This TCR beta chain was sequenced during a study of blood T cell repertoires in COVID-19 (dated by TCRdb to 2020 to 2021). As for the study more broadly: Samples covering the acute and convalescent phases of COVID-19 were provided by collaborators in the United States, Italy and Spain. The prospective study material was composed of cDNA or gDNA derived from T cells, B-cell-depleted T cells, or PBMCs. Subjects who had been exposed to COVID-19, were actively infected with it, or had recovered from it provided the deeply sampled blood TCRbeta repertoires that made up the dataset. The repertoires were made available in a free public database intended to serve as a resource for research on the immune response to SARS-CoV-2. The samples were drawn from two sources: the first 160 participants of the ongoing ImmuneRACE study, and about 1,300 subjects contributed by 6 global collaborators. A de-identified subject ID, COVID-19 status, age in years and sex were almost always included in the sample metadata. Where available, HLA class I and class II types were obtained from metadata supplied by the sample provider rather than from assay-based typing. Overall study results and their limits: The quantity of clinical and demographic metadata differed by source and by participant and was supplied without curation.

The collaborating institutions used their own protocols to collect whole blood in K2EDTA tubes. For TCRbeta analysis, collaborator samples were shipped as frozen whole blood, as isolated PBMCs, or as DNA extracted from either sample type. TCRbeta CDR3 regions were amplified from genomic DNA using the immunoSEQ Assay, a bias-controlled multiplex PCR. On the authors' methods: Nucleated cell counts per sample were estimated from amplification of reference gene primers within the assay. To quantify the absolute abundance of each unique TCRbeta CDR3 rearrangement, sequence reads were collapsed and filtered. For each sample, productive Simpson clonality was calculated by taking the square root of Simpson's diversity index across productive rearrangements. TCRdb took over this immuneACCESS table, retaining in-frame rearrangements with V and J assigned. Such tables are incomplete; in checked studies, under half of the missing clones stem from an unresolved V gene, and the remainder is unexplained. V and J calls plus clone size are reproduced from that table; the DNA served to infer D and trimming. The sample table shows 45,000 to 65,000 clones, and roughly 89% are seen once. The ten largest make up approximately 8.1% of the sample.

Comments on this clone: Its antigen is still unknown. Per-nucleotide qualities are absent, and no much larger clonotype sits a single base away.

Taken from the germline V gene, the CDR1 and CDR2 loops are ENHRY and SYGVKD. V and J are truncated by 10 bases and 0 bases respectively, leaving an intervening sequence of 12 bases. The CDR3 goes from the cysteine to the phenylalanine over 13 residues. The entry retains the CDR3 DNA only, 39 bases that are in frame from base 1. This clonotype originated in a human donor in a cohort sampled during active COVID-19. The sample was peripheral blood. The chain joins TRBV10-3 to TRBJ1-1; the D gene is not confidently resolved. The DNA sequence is TGTGCCACCCGACAAGACATGAACACTGAAGCTTTCTTT. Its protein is CATRQDMNTEAFF.